These 3 T cell receptor beta chains came from one sample sequenced in a study of a mutant IDH1 vaccine in newly diagnosed glioma. Regarding time point: week 11, during vaccination. Vaccinated patients received 300 ug of mutant IDH1 20-mer peptide per dose, with topical imiquimod. Repertoires were generated with immunoSEQ multiplex PCR, while TCRdb's copy carries only in-frame clones and drops some. The sample records 20,000 to 25,000 clones, roughly three quarters being singletons. Their specific antigens are unknown. Sequenced material: peripheral blood mononuclear cells (PBMCs), taken from a glioma patient whose treatment included an IDH1 peptide vaccine. These receptors all stem from a man aged 18 to 29 with glioma. Some clones in this sample may be carry-over from other donors' samples.

This clone came up a few times. This chain uses TRBV10-3 with TRBJ1-5, with a tentative D call TRBD1 (5 bases). Germline V lookup: CDR1 ENHRY, CDR2 SYGVKD. V shed 2 bases and J shed 0 bases, with 8 bases lying between them. The length of the CDR3 is 15 residues. The DNA of the CDR3 is TGTGCCATCAGTGAGGCAGGGACTAGCAATCAGCCCCAGCATTTT. This sequence encodes CAISEAGTSNQPQHF.

The chain joins TRBV29-1 to TRBJ1-1; the D gene is possibly TRBD1 (5 bases). V was pared by 3 bases and J by 7 bases, with 6 bases between. The CDR3 runs 10 residues. Germline loops: CDR1 SQVTM, CDR2 ANQGSEA. This chain's CDR3 is CSVDDSEAFF. CDR3 nucleotide sequence: TGCAGCGTTGACGACAGTGAAGCTTTCTTT.

CDR3 sequence (DNA): TGTGCTAGTGGTTTGCTGGGTCTGGGCTACACCTTC. Translated: CASGLLGLGYTF. This chain joins TRBV12-5 and TRBJ1-2; no definite D call. In germline, CDR1 is LGHNT, CDR2 FRNRAP. The germline V and J ends were trimmed by 2 bases and 8 bases, with 9 bases remaining between them. This CDR3 region has 12 residues.